Following are 24 T cell receptor beta chains from one sample sequenced in a study of CD8+CD57+ T cells in acquired aplastic anemia. It was patients with CD8+CD57+ cell expansion by flow cytometry who were chosen for sequencing. Genomic DNA was employed as the template in profiling TCR beta VDJ and CDR3. TCRdb re-called the reads through MiXCR, storing one row per CDR3 protein. This table has fewer than 250,000 distinct CDR3 sequences, about 44% appearing once. The sample consisted of sorted CD4+, CD8+, or CD8+CD57+ T cells (not recorded which) from PBMCs. The receptors originated from a human donor with aplastic anemia.

V usage is TRBV10-3 and J usage is TRBJ1-3; tentative D call: TRBD1 (5 bases). The germline CDR1 and CDR2 sequences are ENHRY and SYGVKD. The V and J ends lost 6 bases and 0 bases respectively, with 9 bases between them. The CDR3 sequence is 14 residues long. CDR3 sequence reads: CAIRDGHSGNTIYF. In DNA, the CDR3 is TGTGCCATCAGGGACGGACACTCTGGAAACACCATATATTTT.

The sample holds a few counts of this clonotype. This chain joins TRBV6-1 and TRBJ2-1; D unresolved. Germline V CDR1 and CDR2: MNHNS, SASEGT. The CDR3 has 15 residues. Between the trimmed V and J ends, which lost 4 bases and 1 base, there was a span of 11 bases. This CDR3 reads CASSVAAESYNEQFF. The CDR3 DNA is TGTGCCAGCAGTGTTGCTGCTGAATCCTACAATGAGCAGTTCTTC.

Points on this clonotype: This CDR3 fails to terminate in the conserved phenylalanine or tryptophan, so it likely reflects a read error. No DNA is shown, since the ends of the CDR3 on it are uncertain; the CDR3 is the one TCRdb lists. The V and J genes are TRBV6-1 and TRBJ1-6. CDR1 is MNHNS and CDR2 is SASEGT in the germline V gene. Termini included, the CDR3 measures 9 amino acids. CDR3 sequence: CASSEALQG.

The chain couples TRBV2 to TRBJ2-7; 10 bases map to TRBD1. The CDR3 sequence is 13 residues long. CDR1 and CDR2 from the germline V gene are SNHLY and FYNNEI. The trim removed 7 bases at V and 6 bases at J, leaving 6 bases unmatched. CDR3 sequence (DNA): TGTGCCAGCACCATGACAGGGGGCGGCGAGCAGTACTTC. Protein product: CASTMTGGGEQYF.

Of note for this clonotype: The junction shows a germline mismatch at one end, possibly a read error. V and J are TRBV5-1 and TRBJ2-5; 9 nucleotides line up with TRBD1. Germline loops: CDR1 SGHRS, CDR2 YFSETQ. CDR3 length: 16 amino acids. The CDR3: CASSPPGTGNEEAQYF. As DNA, the CDR3 is TGCGCCAGCAGCCCGCCCGGGACAGGGAATGAAGAGGCCCAGTACTTC.

Worth noting for this clonotype: Given the absence of the conserved phenylalanine or tryptophan at the CDR3 end, a read error is likely. V gene TRBV12-3 or TRBV12-4 combines with J gene TRBJ2-1; 9 bases line up with TRBD1. The CDR3 consists of 13 residues. Trimming cost V 4 bases and J 9 bases; bases outside gene matches: 4. CDR3 nucleotides: TGTGCCAGCAGTTGGGACAGGGTCGGTGAGCAGTTCTCC. Protein: CASSWDRVGEQFS.

The J gene is TRBJ2-7, the V gene TRBV28; 10 bases line up with TRBD1. The CDR3 extends over 15 amino acids. Germline V gene sequence: CDR1 MDHEN, CDR2 SYDVKM. With V trimmed by 4 bases and J by 1 base, 4 bases remained unmatched. The CDR3, as DNA: TGTGCCAGCAGTTCTCTGGACAGGGGGTCCTACGAGCAGTACTTC. Its translation: CASSSLDRGSYEQYF.

V and J are TRBV4-1 and TRBJ1-1; no clear D. Trimming took off 0 bases at V and 5 bases at J, with 10 bases between the two ends. This CDR3 has 14 amino acids. Germline V CDR1 and CDR2: MGHRA, YSYEKL. Here the CDR3 reads CASSQDSLETEAFF. In DNA, the CDR3 is TGCGCCAGCAGCCAAGACTCCCTGGAGACTGAAGCTTTCTTT.

J is TRBJ1-2 and V is TRBV19; D ambiguous. The CDR3 is 16 residues long. Germline V gene lookup returns CDR1 LNHDA and CDR2 SQIVND (reference sequence). V was cut by 0 bases and J by 4 bases, with 15 bases left in between. For the CDR3, the DNA is TGTGCCAGTAGTATAGATCAGCACTTGTGGGGCTATGGCTACACCTTC. Protein product: CASSIDQHLWGYGYTF.

In this sample, this clonotype turned up many times. The chain employs TRBV20-1 and TRBJ2-7; TRBD2 matches 10 bases. The V segment lost 5 bases and the J segment 3 bases; nucleotides outside the gene matches: 10. Germline V gives CDR1 DFQATT, CDR2 SNEGSKA (reference sequence). The CDR3 spans 15 residues. The CDR3 DNA is TGCAGTGCTCGGAGCGGGAGGGACCCCAACTACGAGCAGTACTTC. It specifies CSARSGRDPNYEQYF.

V is TRBV7-3 and J is TRBJ1-1; D gene uncertain. Trimming removed 0 bases at V and 7 bases at J, with 9 bases between. This CDR3 contains 13 residues. The germline CDR1 and CDR2 sequences are SGHTA and FQGTGA. The chain's CDR3 is CASSLTHRGEAFF. The CDR3 bases are TGTGCCAGCAGCTTAACCCACCGGGGTGAAGCTTTCTTT.

V and J are TRBV29-1 and TRBJ1-2; the D is unclear. The CDR3 is 13 amino acids. Germline CDR1 and CDR2: SQVTM and ANQGSEA. V was clipped by 3 bases and J by 5 bases, with 13 bases between them. The CDR3 DNA is TGCAGCGTTGATCATCTGGCAGAATATGGCTACACCTTC. This codes for CSVDHLAEYGYTF.

This clonotype was recorded at least ten times. This chain uses TRBV2 with TRBJ2-2, with D possibly being TRBD1 (6 bases). The germline V gene has CDR1 SNHLY and CDR2 FYNNEI. Trimming left V 2 bases short and J 6 bases short, with 10 bases between. CDR3 size: 14 residues. This CDR3 reads CASSEPGVAGELFF. The CDR3 nucleotides are TGTGCCAGCAGTGAACCAGGGGTGGCCGGGGAGCTGTTTTTT. Together with reference TRBV2 and TRBJ2-2, the CDR3 gives the full variable domain: EPEVTQTPSHQVTQMGQEVILRCVPISNHLYFYWYRQILGQKVEFLVSFYNNEISEKSEIFDDQFSVERPDGSNFTLKIRSTKLEDSAMYFCASSEPGVAGELFFGEGSRLTVL.

This clonotype was recorded many times. The chain couples TRBV29-1 to TRBJ2-1; D gene unclear. The CDR3 is 11 amino acids. V lost 8 bases, J lost 9 bases, and 14 bases lay in between. Germline V lookup: CDR1 SQVTM, CDR2 ANQGSEA. DNA for the CDR3: TGCAGCCCCACCCTGTCTGGTGAGCAGTTCTTC. As protein: CSPTLSGEQFF.

This clonotype has a single count. A much larger clone is a single base away; this may be a read error. The chain is built from TRBV6-1 and TRBJ2-5; D possibly uses TRBD1 or TRBD2 (5 bases each). The CDR3 sequence is 15 residues long. CDR1 is MNHNS and CDR2 is SASEGT in the germline V gene. Trimming shortened V by 5 bases and J by 6 bases, and 19 bases separated the two germline ends. The CDR3 DNA reads as TGTGCCAGCAGTATCAACACCGGGGCTAACCAGACCCAGTACTTC. Its translation: CASSINTGANQTQYF.

The gene calls are TRBV9 and TRBJ2-7; 10 bases map to TRBD1. Trimming took 0 bases from V and 2 from J; bases not matched to a gene: 2. Germline CDR1 reads SGDLS; CDR2 reads YYNGEE. The CDR3 is 15 amino acids. CDR3 nucleotides: TGTGCCAGCAGCGTAGACGGGACAGGGGCCTACGAGCAGTACTTC. This encodes CASSVDGTGAYEQYF.

This clonotype was counted many times. The chain recombines TRBV5-6 with TRBJ1-3; D not resolved. The V gene's germline CDR1 is SGHDT and CDR2 YYEEEE. The CDR3 is 14 amino acids. Trimming took off 1 base at V and 0 bases at J, with 5 bases between the two ends. CDR3 amino acids: CASSLFDSGNTIYF. DNA for the CDR3: TGTGCCAGCAGCTTGTTTGACTCTGGAAACACCATATATTTT.

This clonotype has ten or more counts. This chain links TRBV19 with TRBJ1-1; D gene uncertain. Trimming took off 5 bases at V and 2 bases at J, with 12 bases between the two ends. This CDR3 is 14 amino acids long. CDR1 LNHDA and CDR2 SQIVND come from the germline V gene (reference sequence). The CDR3 spells CASSGFGSNTEAFF. CDR3 nucleotides: TGTGCCAGTAGTGGCTTCGGATCAAACACTGAAGCTTTCTTT.

V gene TRBV19 combines with J gene TRBJ1-1; D is uncertain. Trimming took 8 bases from V and 7 from J, leaving 5 bases between them. Germline V gene data show CDR1 as LNHDA and CDR2 as SQIVND (reference sequence). This CDR3 comprises 9 residues. The CDR3 bases are TGTGCCAGTGTCGGTGAAGCTTTCTTT. Translating it yields CASVGEAFF.

The chain uses TRBV12-3 or TRBV12-4 and TRBJ2-7; perhaps TRBD2 as D (6 bases). Matching the DNA end better, TRBJ2-1 makes the J call doubtful. The CDR3 sequence is 16 residues long. This chain's CDR3 is CANPTTGVSSYNEQFF. The CDR3 DNA reads TGTGCCAACCCGACGACGGGGGTAAGCTCCTACAATGAGCAGTTCTTC.

This clonotype was counted ten times or more. The rearrangement links TRBV4-1 to TRBJ1-5; D is uncertain. In germline, CDR1 is MGHRA, CDR2 YSYEKL. Trimming pared 4 bases from V and 0 bases from J, leaving 16 bases between. The CDR3 contains 17 residues. CDR3 loop: CASSPEPGWYSNQPQHF. CDR3 DNA: TGCGCCAGCAGCCCAGAACCGGGATGGTATAGCAATCAGCCCCAGCATTTT.

On this clonotype: Its ends do not fully match the called genes, so a read error is possible. The chain couples TRBV14 to TRBJ1-3; the D gene is possibly TRBD1 (5 bases). The CDR3 sequence is 19 residues long. Germline CDR1 reads SGHDN; CDR2 reads FVKESK. In DNA form, the CDR3 reads TGTGCCAGCAGCCAAGATCTTAGGGGCGGGTGGAGCTCTGGAGACACCATATATTTT. It encodes CASSQDLRGGWSSGDTIYF.

There are many counts of this clonotype. The rearrangement links TRBV6-5 to TRBJ2-1, with 12 bases lining up with TRBD2. The CDR3 length is 18 residues. Germline CDR1 and CDR2: MNHEY and SVGAGI. With V trimmed by 2 bases and J by 8 bases, 13 bases remained unmatched. The CDR3 protein is CASSYGPFLAGGRHEQFF. The DNA of the CDR3 is TGTGCCAGCAGTTACGGGCCGTTTCTAGCGGGAGGGCGGCATGAGCAGTTCTTC.

Ten or more counts support this clonotype. The CDR3 region is CAISEDRGSYEQYF. CDR3 in DNA: TGTGCCATCAGTGAAGACAGGGGGAGCTACGAGCAGTACTTC. V is TRBV10-3 and J is TRBJ2-7; 9 nucleotides align to TRBD1. Germline CDR1 ENHRY, CDR2 SYGVKD. The CDR3 runs to 14 residues. Germline trimming cut 3 bases from V and 3 bases from J; bases unmatched to any gene: 3.